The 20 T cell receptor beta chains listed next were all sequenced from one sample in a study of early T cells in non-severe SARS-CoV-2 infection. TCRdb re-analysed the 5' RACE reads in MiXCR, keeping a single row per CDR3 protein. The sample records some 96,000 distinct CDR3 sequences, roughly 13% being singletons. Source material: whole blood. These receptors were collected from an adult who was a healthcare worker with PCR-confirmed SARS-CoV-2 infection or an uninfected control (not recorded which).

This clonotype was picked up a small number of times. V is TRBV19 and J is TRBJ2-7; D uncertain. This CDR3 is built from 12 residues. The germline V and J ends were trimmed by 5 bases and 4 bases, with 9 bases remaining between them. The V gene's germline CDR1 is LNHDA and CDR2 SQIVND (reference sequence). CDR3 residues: CASSVNSYEQYF. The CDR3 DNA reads TGTGCCAGTAGTGTCAACAGTTACGAGCAGTACTTC.

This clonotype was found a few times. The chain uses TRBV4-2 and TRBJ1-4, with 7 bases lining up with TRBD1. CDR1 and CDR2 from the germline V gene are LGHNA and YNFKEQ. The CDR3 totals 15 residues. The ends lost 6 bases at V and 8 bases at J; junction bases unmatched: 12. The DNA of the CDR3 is TGTGCCAGCAGGCAGGGGGAAAGGGCGGGCGAAAAACTGTTTTTT. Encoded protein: CASRQGERAGEKLFF.

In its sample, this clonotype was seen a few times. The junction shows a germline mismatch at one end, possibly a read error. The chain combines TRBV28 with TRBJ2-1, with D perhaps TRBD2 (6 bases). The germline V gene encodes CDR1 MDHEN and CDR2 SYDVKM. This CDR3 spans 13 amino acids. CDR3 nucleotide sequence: TGTGCCTGCAGGGAGCGGGCCCGCAATGAGCAGTTCTTC. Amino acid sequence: CACRERARNEQFF.

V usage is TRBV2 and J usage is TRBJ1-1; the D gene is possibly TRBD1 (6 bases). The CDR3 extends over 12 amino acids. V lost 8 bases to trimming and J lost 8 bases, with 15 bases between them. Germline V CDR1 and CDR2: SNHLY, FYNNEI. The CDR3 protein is CASSWGGSEAFF. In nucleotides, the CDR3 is TGTGCCAGCTCCTGGGGGGGCTCGGAAGCTTTCTTT.

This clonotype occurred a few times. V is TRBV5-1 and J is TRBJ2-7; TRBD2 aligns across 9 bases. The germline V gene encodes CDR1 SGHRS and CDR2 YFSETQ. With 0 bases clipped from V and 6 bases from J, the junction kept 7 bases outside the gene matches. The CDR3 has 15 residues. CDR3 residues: CASSLVAGGPGEQYF. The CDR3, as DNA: TGCGCCAGCAGCTTGGTTGCGGGGGGGCCGGGCGAGCAGTACTTC.

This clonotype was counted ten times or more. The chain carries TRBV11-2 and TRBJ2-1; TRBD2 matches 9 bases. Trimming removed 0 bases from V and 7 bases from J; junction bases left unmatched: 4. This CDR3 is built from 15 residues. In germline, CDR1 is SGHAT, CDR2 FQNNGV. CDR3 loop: CASSLERLAGNEQFF. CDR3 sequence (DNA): TGTGCCAGCAGCTTAGAACGTCTAGCGGGGAATGAGCAGTTCTTC.

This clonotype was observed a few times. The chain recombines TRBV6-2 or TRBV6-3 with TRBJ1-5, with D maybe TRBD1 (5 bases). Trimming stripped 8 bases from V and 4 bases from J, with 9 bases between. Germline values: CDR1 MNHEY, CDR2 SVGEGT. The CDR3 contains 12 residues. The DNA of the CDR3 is TGTGCCAGCCAGGGAGGAAATCAGCCCCAGCATTTT. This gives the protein CASQGGNQPQHF.

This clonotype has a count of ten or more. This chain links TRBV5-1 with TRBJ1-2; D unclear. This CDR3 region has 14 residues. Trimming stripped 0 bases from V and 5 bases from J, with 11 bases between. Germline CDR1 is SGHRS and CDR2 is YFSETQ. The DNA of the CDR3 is TGCGCCAGCAGCTTGGTGGCCGGCGGATATGGCTACACCTTC. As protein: CASSLVAGGYGYTF. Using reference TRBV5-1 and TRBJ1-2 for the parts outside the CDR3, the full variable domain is KAGVTQTPRYLIKTRGQQVTLSCSPISGHRSVSWYQQTPGQGLQFLFEYFSETQRNKGNFPGRFSGRQFSNSRSEMNVSTLELGDSALYLCASSLVAGGYGYTFGSGTRLTVV.

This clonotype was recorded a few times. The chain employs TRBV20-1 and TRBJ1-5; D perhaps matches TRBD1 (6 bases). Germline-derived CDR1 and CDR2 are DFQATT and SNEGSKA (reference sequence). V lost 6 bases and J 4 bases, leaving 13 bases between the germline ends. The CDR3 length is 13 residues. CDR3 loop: CSARQDTNQPQHF. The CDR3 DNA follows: TGCAGTGCGAGACAGGATACTAATCAGCCCCAGCATTTT.

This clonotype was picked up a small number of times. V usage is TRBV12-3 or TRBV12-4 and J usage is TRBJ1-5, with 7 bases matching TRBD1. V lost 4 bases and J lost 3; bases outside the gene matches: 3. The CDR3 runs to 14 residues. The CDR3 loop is CASSSDRPNQPQHF. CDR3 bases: TGTGCCAGCAGTTCGGACAGGCCCAATCAGCCCCAGCATTTT.

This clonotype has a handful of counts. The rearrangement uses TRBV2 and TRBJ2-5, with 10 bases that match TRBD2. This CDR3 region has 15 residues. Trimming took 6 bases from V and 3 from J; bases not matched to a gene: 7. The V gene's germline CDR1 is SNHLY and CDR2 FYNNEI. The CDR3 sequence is CASSDTGTSEETQYF. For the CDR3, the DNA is TGTGCCAGCAGCGATACCGGGACTAGCGAAGAGACCCAGTACTTC.

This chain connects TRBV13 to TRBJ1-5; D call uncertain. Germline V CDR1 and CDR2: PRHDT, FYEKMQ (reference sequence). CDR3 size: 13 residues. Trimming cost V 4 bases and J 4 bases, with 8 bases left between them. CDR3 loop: CASSWRMNQPQHF. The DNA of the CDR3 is TGTGCCAGCAGCTGGCGGATGAATCAGCCCCAGCATTTT.

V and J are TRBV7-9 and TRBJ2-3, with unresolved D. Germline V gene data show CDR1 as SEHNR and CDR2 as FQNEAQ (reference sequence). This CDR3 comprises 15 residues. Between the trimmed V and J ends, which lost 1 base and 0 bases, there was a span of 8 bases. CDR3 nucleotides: TGTGCCAGCAGCTTAGAGTCTCGGAGCACAGATACGCAGTATTTT. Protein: CASSLESRSTDTQYF.

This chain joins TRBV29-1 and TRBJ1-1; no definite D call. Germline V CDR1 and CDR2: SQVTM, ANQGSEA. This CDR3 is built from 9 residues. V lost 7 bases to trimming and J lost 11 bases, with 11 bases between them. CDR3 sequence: CSADSWAFF. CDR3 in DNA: TGCAGCGCAGATAGCTGGGCTTTCTTT. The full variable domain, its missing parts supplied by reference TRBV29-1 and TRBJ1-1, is SAVISQKPSRDICQRGTSLTIQCQVDSQVTMMFWYRQQPGQSLTLIATANQGSEATYESGFVIDKFPISRPNLTFSTLTVSNMSPEDSSIYLCSADSWAFFGQGTRLTVV.

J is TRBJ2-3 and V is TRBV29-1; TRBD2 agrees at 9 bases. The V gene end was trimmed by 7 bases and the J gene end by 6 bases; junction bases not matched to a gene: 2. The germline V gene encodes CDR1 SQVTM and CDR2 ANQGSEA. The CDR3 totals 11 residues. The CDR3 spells CSGLAGDTQYF. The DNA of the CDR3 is TGCAGCGGCCTAGCGGGGGATACGCAGTATTTT.

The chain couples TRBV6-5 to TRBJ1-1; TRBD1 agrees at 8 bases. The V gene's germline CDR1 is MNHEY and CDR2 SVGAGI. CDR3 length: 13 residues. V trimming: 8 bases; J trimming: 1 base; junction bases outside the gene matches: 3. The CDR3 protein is CASRTGRNTEAFF. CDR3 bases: TGTGCCAGCCGGACAGGGCGGAACACTGAAGCTTTCTTT.

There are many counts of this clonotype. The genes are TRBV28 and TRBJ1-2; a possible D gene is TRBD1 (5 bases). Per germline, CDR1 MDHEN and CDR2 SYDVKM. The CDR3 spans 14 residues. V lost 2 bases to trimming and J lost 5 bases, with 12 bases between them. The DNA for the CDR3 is TGTGCCAGCAGTTTAAGGGGTGCTGATTATGGCTACACCTTC. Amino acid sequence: CASSLRGADYGYTF.

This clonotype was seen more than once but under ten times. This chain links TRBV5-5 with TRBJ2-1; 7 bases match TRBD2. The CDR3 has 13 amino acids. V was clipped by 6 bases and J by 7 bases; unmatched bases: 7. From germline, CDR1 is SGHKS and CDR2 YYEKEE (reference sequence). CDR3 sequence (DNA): TGTGCCAGCATCCCCGACGGGGGGAATGAGCAGTTCTTC. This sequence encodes CASIPDGGNEQFF. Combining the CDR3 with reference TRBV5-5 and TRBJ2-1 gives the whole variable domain DAGVTQSPTHLIKTRGQQVTLRCSPISGHKSVSWYQQVLGQGPQFIFQYYEKEERGRGNFPDRFSARQFPNYSSELNVNALLLGDSALYLCASIPDGGNEQFFGPGTRLTVL.

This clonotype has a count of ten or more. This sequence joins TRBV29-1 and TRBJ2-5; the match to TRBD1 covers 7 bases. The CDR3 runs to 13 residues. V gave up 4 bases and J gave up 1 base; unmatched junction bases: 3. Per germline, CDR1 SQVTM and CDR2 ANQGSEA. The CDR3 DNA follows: TGCAGCGTTGGGACAGGCCCCCAAGAGACCCAGTACTTC. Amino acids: CSVGTGPQETQYF.

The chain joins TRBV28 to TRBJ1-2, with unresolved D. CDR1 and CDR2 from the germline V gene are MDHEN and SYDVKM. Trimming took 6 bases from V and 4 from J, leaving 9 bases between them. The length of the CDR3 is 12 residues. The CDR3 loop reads CASSQRIYGYTF. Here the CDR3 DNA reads TGTGCCAGCAGCCAGAGGATCTATGGCTACACCTTC.